One and the same sample provided the 18 T cell receptor beta chains below, sequenced in a study of T cell repertoires in cytomegalovirus infection. No cognate antigen is known for these TCRs. In TCRdb, the reads were re-called with MiXCR into one record per CDR3 protein. This table holds hundreds of thousands of distinct CDR3 sequences, approximately 32% found once. This specimen consisted of cultured CD8+ T cells from PBMCs, obtained from culture after CMV antigen stimulation. The receptor source for this set is a human donor in good health (CMV status not recorded). Some clones in this sample may be carry-over from other donors' samples.

The genes are TRBV6-2 or TRBV6-3 and TRBJ1-1; D gene uncertain. Looked up from germline, CDR1 is MNHEY and CDR2 is SVGEGT. Trimming took 2 bases from V and 1 from J, leaving 11 bases between them. This CDR3 is 15 amino acids long. The CDR3 is CASSYDLGWNTEAFF. CDR3 DNA sequence: TGTGCCAGCAGTTACGATCTGGGGTGGAACACTGAAGCTTTCTTT.

This clonotype was observed many times. The V and J genes are TRBV7-6 and TRBJ1-5; unclear D gene. The CDR3 extends over 15 amino acids. V gave up 3 bases and J gave up 0 bases, with 9 bases separating them. Germline assignment: CDR1 SGHVS and CDR2 FNYEAQ. CDR3 sequence reads: CASSFTANSNQPQHF. The CDR3 DNA reads TGTGCCAGCAGCTTCACAGCTAATAGCAATCAGCCCCAGCATTTT.

The chain employs TRBV24-1 and TRBJ2-1, with 7 positions matching TRBD2. This CDR3 spans 13 amino acids. Germline V gives CDR1 KGHDR, CDR2 SFDVKD. J was trimmed by 8 bases and V by 3 bases; bases with no gene match: 3. The CDR3 reads CATSDPGGDEQFF. In nucleotides, the CDR3 is TGTGCCACCAGTGATCCTGGGGGGGATGAGCAGTTCTTC.

The V gene is TRBV9, the J gene TRBJ1-5; weak D call: TRBD1 (6 bases). With 0 bases removed from V and 2 bases from J, the gap between germline ends came to 21 bases. This CDR3 region has 19 residues. Germline CDR1 SGDLS, CDR2 YYNGEE. CDR3 DNA: TGTGCCAGCAGCGTAGCATTGATCCCTCACAGGGCCCGCAATCAGCCCCAGCATTTT. Protein product: CASSVALIPHRARNQPQHF.

V and J are TRBV2 and TRBJ2-3, with 8 bases matching TRBD1. The V segment lost 2 bases and the J segment 2 bases; nucleotides outside the gene matches: 12. CDR1 SNHLY and CDR2 FYNNEI come from the germline V gene. This CDR3 has 18 amino acids. The DNA for the CDR3 is TGTGCCAGCAGTGAATGGGCCCCGACAGGGGCGGACACAGATACGCAGTATTTT. Translated: CASSEWAPTGADTDTQYF.

The V call is TRBV4-1, the J call TRBJ1-2, with 8 positions matching TRBD1. The CDR3 has 14 amino acids. Per the germline V gene, CDR1 is MGHRA and CDR2 is YSYEKL. V gave up 3 bases and J gave up 13 bases; unmatched junction bases: 13. CDR3 amino acids: CASSHLKGTGSSTF. The CDR3 DNA sequence: TGCGCCAGCAGCCACCTCAAAGGGACAGGTTCGTCCACCTTC.

The chain uses TRBV4-1 and TRBJ2-5; 7 nucleotides agree with TRBD2. In germline, CDR1 is MGHRA, CDR2 YSYEKL. V shed 4 bases and J 0 bases; nucleotides not matched to a gene: 5. CDR3 length equals 15 residues. In DNA form, the CDR3 reads TGCGCCAGCAGCCCCGAAGGACTAGACCAAGAGACCCAGTACTTC. Protein: CASSPEGLDQETQYF.

The rearrangement links TRBV6-5 to TRBJ2-5; 10 bases align to TRBD2. This CDR3 spans 16 amino acids. Germline CDR1 and CDR2: MNHEY and SVGAGI. V was pared by 1 base and J by 5 bases, with 7 bases of the junction left unmatched. As DNA, the CDR3 is TGTGCCAGCAGTTACTTCATAGCGGGGGGCTGGGAGACCCAGTACTTC. Translating it yields CASSYFIAGGWETQYF.

This clonotype was picked up a small number of times. CDR3 nucleotide sequence: TGTGCCAGCAGGGAGGGTCTAACCTACGAGCAGTACGTC. Translating gives CASREGLTYEQYV. V and J are TRBV7-8 and TRBJ2-7, with D possibly matching TRBD2 (6 bases). The CDR3 is 13 residues long. Germline CDR1 is SGHVS and CDR2 is FQNEAQ. With 6 bases removed from V and 2 bases from J, the gap between germline ends came to 11 bases.

The chain has TRBV5-1 and TRBJ2-5; D not certain. The CDR3 has 15 residues. Germline CDR1 is SGHRS and CDR2 is YFSETQ. The V and J ends lost 3 bases and 4 bases respectively, with 16 bases between them. CDR3 coding DNA: TGCGCCAGCAGCTCTCTAGTGGATGAGGCAGAGACCCAGTACTTC. Protein: CASSSLVDEAETQYF.

This clonotype was seen ten or more times. The V and J genes are TRBV7-2 and TRBJ2-5; 12 bases align to TRBD2. With 0 bases clipped from V and 5 bases from J, the junction kept 10 bases outside the gene matches. This CDR3 is built from 18 residues. Germline CDR1 reads SGHTA; CDR2 reads FQGNSA. The CDR3 DNA reads as TGTGCCAGCAGCTTAGCCGAATGGGCTAGCGGGGGGGGGGAGACCCAGTACTTC. Residues: CASSLAEWASGGGETQYF. Filled out from reference TRBV7-2 and TRBJ2-5, the complete variable domain reads GAGVSQSPSNKVTEKGKDVELRCDPISGHTALYWYRQSLGQGLEFLIYFQGNSAPDKSGLPSDRFSAERTGGSVSTLTIQRTQQEDSAVYLCASSLAEWASGGGETQYFGPGTRLLVL.

The chain recombines TRBV11-3 with TRBJ2-1; 7 bases fit TRBD2. Losses at the gene ends were 0 bases for V and 5 bases for J; bases not matched to a gene: 10. The CDR3 extends over 17 amino acids. The germline gives CDR1 SGHNT, CDR2 YENEEA. The CDR3 nucleotides are TGTGCCAGCAGCTTAGATTTCATCTACCGGGGGGACAATGAGCAGTTCTTC. Amino acid sequence: CASSLDFIYRGDNEQFF.

This clonotype has ten or more counts. This rearrangement joins TRBV7-9 to TRBJ1-2, with unresolved D. The CDR3 is made up of 14 amino acids. The germline V and J ends were trimmed by 0 bases and 3 bases, with 8 bases remaining between them. Germline CDR1 reads SEHNR; CDR2 reads FQNEAQ (reference sequence). The CDR3 DNA follows: TGTGCCAGCAGCTTAGCCAGGACGGACTATGGCTACACCTTC. It translates to CASSLARTDYGYTF.

Points on this clonotype: Given a much more abundant clone one base away, this may be a read error. The chain has TRBV11-3 and TRBJ2-3; D remains ambiguous. Germline values: CDR1 SGHNT, CDR2 YENEEA. V lost 5 bases to trimming and J lost 0 bases, with 15 bases between them. The CDR3 is 16 residues long. In DNA form, the CDR3 reads TGTGCCAGCAGCCAAGACCTTGACTCTAGCACAGATACGCAGTATTTT. It codes for CASSQDLDSSTDTQYF.

This chain links TRBV12-3 or TRBV12-4 with TRBJ1-4, with TRBD1 matching 9 bases. This CDR3 is built from 17 residues. V lost 6 bases and J lost 7; bases outside the gene matches: 15. DNA of the CDR3: TGTGCCAGCAGCCCAGCTCAAAGGACAGGGGAGGGTGAAAAACTGTTTTTT. It specifies CASSPAQRTGEGEKLFF.

CDR3 amino acids: CSVEEPRRPYGYTF. The CDR3 DNA reads as TGCAGCGTTGAAGAACCGAGACGGCCCTATGGCTACACCTTC. The chain links TRBV29-1 to TRBJ1-2, with D unclear. Trimming shortened V by 0 bases and J by 4 bases, and 12 bases separated the two germline ends. The CDR3 has 14 amino acids. Germline CDR1 is SQVTM and CDR2 is ANQGSEA. Variable domain in full (rest from reference TRBV29-1 and TRBJ1-2): SAVISQKPSRDICQRGTSLTIQCQVDSQVTMMFWYRQQPGQSLTLIATANQGSEATYESGFVIDKFPISRPNLTFSTLTVSNMSPEDSSIYLCSVEEPRRPYGYTFGSGTRLTVV.

This sequence joins TRBV5-4 and TRBJ2-5; tentatively, D is TRBD2 (5 bases). CDR3 length: 14 residues. Germline V gene data show CDR1 as SGHNT and CDR2 as YYREEE (reference sequence). Trimming took off 3 bases at V and 5 bases at J, with 14 bases between the two ends. For the CDR3, the DNA is TGTGCCAGCAGCTGGGAAGGCGGCGGGGAGACCCAGTACTTC. Amino acid sequence: CASSWEGGGETQYF.

This clonotype appeared many times. The chain recombines TRBV7-6 with TRBJ2-2; 7 nucleotides agree with TRBD2. After removal of 10 bases from V and 0 bases from J, the junction contained 8 bases not matched to a gene. The CDR3 is made up of 15 amino acids. Germline lookup yields CDR1 SGHVS and CDR2 FNYEAQ. CDR3 amino acids: CATKREGSNTGELFF. CDR3 bases: TGTGCCACCAAAAGGGAGGGGTCGAACACCGGGGAGCTGTTTTTT.